One and the same sample provided the 26 T cell receptor beta chains below, sequenced in a study of response to subunit inactivated influenza vaccine. TCRdb ran MiXCR on the RT-PCR reads and lists one entry per CDR3 protein. The table lists 400,000 to 550,000 distinct CDR3 sequences, about 25% of them singletons, with 1.5% to 2% in the top ten. The specimen comprised CD4+ T cells sorted from PBMCs, sampled around 5 days after vaccination. The receptors shown here come from a man in his fifties or sixties who received an inactivated influenza vaccine.

This clonotype was picked up a small number of times. The V and J genes are TRBV7-8 and TRBJ1-5, with no clear D. This CDR3 spans 14 amino acids. From germline, CDR1 is SGHVS and CDR2 FQNEAQ. V was cut by 0 bases and J by 0 bases, with 3 bases left in between. The CDR3 nucleotides are TGTGCCAGCAGCTTAGCGCGTAGCAATCAGCCCCAGCATTTT. Its protein product is CASSLARSNQPQHF.

The chain links TRBV12-3 or TRBV12-4 to TRBJ1-1; D possibly corresponds to TRBD1 (5 bases). The germline V and J ends were trimmed by 5 bases and 10 bases, with 20 bases remaining between them. The CDR3 spans 14 residues. As DNA, the CDR3 is TGTGCCAGCAGTCCCCAGGGCAGGCGAGGTGGAGCTTTCTTT. It is translated as CASSPQGRRGGAFF.

The CDR3 spells CASSFFSGKSYEQYF. The CDR3 DNA is TGTGCCAGCAGCTTTTTTAGCGGTAAATCCTACGAGCAGTACTTC. This chain joins TRBV7-2 and TRBJ2-7; possible D gene TRBD2, 6 bases. Germline-derived CDR1 and CDR2 are SGHTA and FQGNSA. The CDR3 runs to 15 residues. V gave up 3 bases and J gave up 1 base, with 13 bases separating them.

This chain joins TRBV6-1 and TRBJ2-1; 12 bases agree with TRBD2. The J segment lost 9 bases and the V segment lost 7 bases, leaving 10 bases of the junction unmatched. In germline, CDR1 is MNHNS, CDR2 SASEGT. This CDR3 contains 15 residues. DNA for the CDR3: TGTGCCAGCACCCTCGGACTAGCGGGGTACGGTGAGCAGTTCTTC. Its protein product is CASTLGLAGYGEQFF.

This clonotype has only a few counts. The rearrangement joins TRBV10-1 to TRBJ2-3, with D perhaps TRBD1 (6 bases). This CDR3 has 14 amino acids. The V gene's germline CDR1 is WNHNN and CDR2 SYGVQD (reference sequence). V dropped 8 bases and J dropped 4 bases, with 16 bases sitting between them. The CDR3 coding sequence is TGCGCCAGCTCATCAGGGGTTGCCGCAGATACGCAGTATTTT. Residues: CASSSGVAADTQYF.

This clonotype was seen more than once but under ten times. The V gene is TRBV4-3, the J gene TRBJ2-7; TRBD1 matches at 7 bases. After removal of 0 bases from V and 3 bases from J, the junction contained 5 bases not matched to a gene. The CDR3 covers 15 residues. Germline CDR1 reads LGHNA; CDR2 reads YSLEER. This chain's CDR3 is CASSQETGWYYEQYF. The CDR3 DNA sequence: TGCGCCAGCAGCCAAGAGACAGGGTGGTACTACGAGCAGTACTTC.

The chain carries TRBV7-2 and TRBJ2-3, with 13 bases identical to TRBD2. V gave up 4 bases and J gave up 2 bases; unmatched junction bases: 3. The CDR3 runs 16 residues. Germline CDR1 SGHTA, CDR2 FQGNSA. CDR3 bases: TGTGCCAGCAGCTCGGGGACTAGCGGGATCACAGATACGCAGTATTTT. The encoded protein is CASSSGTSGITDTQYF.

There are many counts of this clonotype. The V call is TRBV6-5, the J call TRBJ2-5; D unresolved. The germline V gene encodes CDR1 MNHEY and CDR2 SVGAGI. The V end lost 0 bases, the J end lost 5 bases, and 19 bases lay between the germline ends. The CDR3 extends over 17 amino acids. CDR3 sequence: CASSYSIGFLFVETQYF. The CDR3 DNA reads TGTGCCAGCAGTTACTCGATAGGCTTCTTATTCGTGGAGACCCAGTACTTC.

This sequence joins TRBV20-1 and TRBJ2-3; TRBD2 aligns across 7 bases. Trimming at V came to 4 bases and at J to 0 bases, leaving 7 bases not matched to a gene. The germline gives CDR1 DFQATT, CDR2 SNEGSKA (reference sequence). The CDR3 extends over 15 amino acids. The CDR3 bases are TGCAGTGCTACGGGACTAACGACTAGCACAGATACGCAGTATTTT. Translating gives CSATGLTTSTDTQYF.

The chain combines TRBV20-1 with TRBJ2-2; no reliable D call. From germline, CDR1 is DFQATT and CDR2 SNEGSKA (reference sequence). V lost 5 bases and J lost 3, with 10 bases in between. This CDR3 contains 13 residues. CDR3 amino acids: CSARWVHTGELFF. The CDR3 bases are TGCAGTGCTCGATGGGTACACACCGGGGAGCTGTTTTTT.

The CDR3 DNA sequence: TGTGCCAGCAGCGCCGACAGGGATGGAATACCCGAGCAGTACTTC. It encodes CASSADRDGIPEQYF. The V call is TRBV13, the J call TRBJ2-7, with 7 bases aligning to TRBD1. The CDR3 runs 15 residues. CDR1 PRHDT and CDR2 FYEKMQ come from the germline V gene (reference sequence). After removal of 5 bases from V and 6 bases from J, the junction contained 13 bases not matched to a gene.

This clonotype showed up many times. The CDR3 sequence is CASSLVEGYEQYF. The CDR3 DNA reads as TGTGCCAGCAGCTTAGTGGAGGGCTACGAGCAGTACTTC. The rearrangement joins TRBV11-2 to TRBJ2-7; TRBD2 is a possible D gene (6 bases). This CDR3 spans 13 amino acids. In germline, CDR1 is SGHAT, CDR2 FQNNGV. V lost 1 base to trimming and J lost 3 bases, with 7 bases between them.

This clonotype occurred a few times. The chain combines TRBV7-2 with TRBJ2-1; 7 nucleotides align to TRBD1. This CDR3 contains 12 residues. Per germline, CDR1 SGHTA and CDR2 FQGNSA. Trimming took 5 bases from V and 13 from J; bases not matched to a gene: 8. The CDR3: CASSPRDRTQFF. The CDR3 coding sequence is TGTGCCAGCAGCCCTCGGGACAGAACTCAGTTCTTC. The full variable domain, its missing parts supplied by reference TRBV7-2 and TRBJ2-1, is GAGVSQSPSNKVTEKGKDVELRCDPISGHTALYWYRQSLGQGLEFLIYFQGNSAPDKSGLPSDRFSAERTGGSVSTLTIQRTQQEDSAVYLCASSPRDRTQFFGPGTRLTVL.

The chain couples TRBV3-1 to TRBJ1-2; unclear D gene. Trimming removed 1 base at V and 12 bases at J, with 9 bases between. Germline V gene data show CDR1 as LGHDT and CDR2 as YNNKEL (reference sequence). The CDR3 has 11 amino acids. The CDR3 region is CASSQGRGNTF. CDR3 coding DNA: TGTGCCAGCAGCCAAGGGCGGGGAAACACCTTC.

This clonotype was counted between two and nine times. The chain employs TRBV4-3 and TRBJ2-2; a possible D gene is TRBD2 (7 bases). The CDR3 extends over 16 amino acids. CDR1 and CDR2 from the germline V gene are LGHNA and YSLEER. Trimming shortened V by 0 bases and J by 4 bases, and 12 bases separated the two germline ends. The chain's CDR3 is CASSQDWGGRTGELFF. For the CDR3, the DNA is TGCGCCAGCAGCCAAGATTGGGGGGGGCGCACCGGGGAGCTGTTTTTT.

As for this clonotype: A much larger clone differs by one base, so this may be a read error. The rearrangement uses TRBV5-8 and TRBJ1-2; 8 bases line up with TRBD1. Germline V gene lookup returns CDR1 SGHTS and CDR2 YDEGEE. This CDR3 contains 16 residues. CDR3 loop: CASGLGQELAYYGYTF. CDR3 nucleotides: TGTGCCAGCGGCTTGGGACAGGAACTAGCCTACTATGGCTACACCTTC.

The genes are TRBV12-3 or TRBV12-4 and TRBJ1-2; maybe TRBD1 (6 bases). The CDR3 length is 15 residues. Trimming left V 5 bases short and J 0 bases short, with 13 bases between. CDR3 sequence (DNA): TGTGCCAGCAGTGAAGGACAGCGAGCTAACTATGGCTACACCTTC. Translation gives CASSEGQRANYGYTF.

This chain joins TRBV7-2 and TRBJ2-2; D might be TRBD1 (6 bases). Trimming cost V 7 bases and J 1 base, with 10 bases left between them. This CDR3 has 14 residues. Germline CDR1 and CDR2: SGHTA and FQGNSA. This CDR3 is CASTIQGNTGELFF. CDR3 sequence (DNA): TGTGCCAGCACCATACAGGGGAACACCGGGGAGCTGTTTTTT.

The J gene is TRBJ2-1, the V gene TRBV27; 8 nucleotides line up with TRBD2. The CDR3 loop spans 15 amino acids. V lost 0 bases to trimming and J lost 8 bases; unmatched junction nucleotides: 6. CDR1 and CDR2 (germline): MNHEY, SMNVEV (reference sequence). CDR3 protein: CASSLSGLDAHEQFF. The CDR3 DNA reads TGTGCCAGCAGTTTATCGGGACTAGACGCCCATGAGCAGTTCTTC.

This clonotype was seen repeatedly, ten times or more. The V and J genes are TRBV7-9 and TRBJ1-4, with D perhaps TRBD1 (5 bases). The ends were cut back, 5 bases at V and 0 bases at J, with 7 bases in the middle. The CDR3 is made up of 14 amino acids. Germline CDR1 is SEHNR and CDR2 is FQNEAQ (reference sequence). The CDR3 region has the DNA TGTGCCAGCAGCCTAGGGGCAACTAATGAAAAACTGTTTTTT. Protein: CASSLGATNEKLFF.

The gene calls are TRBV7-2 and TRBJ2-3; 8 bases align to TRBD2. The CDR3 consists of 16 residues. The ends lost 5 bases at V and 3 bases at J; junction bases unmatched: 10. Germline loops: CDR1 SGHTA, CDR2 FQGNSA. The CDR3 loop reads CASSAGIGGRTDTQYF. As DNA, the CDR3 is TGTGCCAGCAGCGCCGGGATAGGCGGGAGGACAGATACGCAGTATTTT. Using reference TRBV7-2 and TRBJ2-3 for the parts outside the CDR3, the full variable domain is GAGVSQSPSNKVTEKGKDVELRCDPISGHTALYWYRQSLGQGLEFLIYFQGNSAPDKSGLPSDRFSAERTGGSVSTLTIQRTQQEDSAVYLCASSAGIGGRTDTQYFGPGTRLTVL.

Only a few counts were recorded for this clonotype. The genes are TRBV12-3 or TRBV12-4 and TRBJ2-1; 10 bases line up with TRBD1. The CDR3 loop spans 16 amino acids. V lost 6 bases to trimming and J lost 6 bases; unmatched junction nucleotides: 11. The CDR3 loop is CASREGTGASFNEQFF. The CDR3 region has the DNA TGTGCCAGCAGGGAAGGGACAGGGGCCTCTTTCAATGAGCAGTTCTTC.

V and J are TRBV10-3 and TRBJ2-7; TRBD2 agrees at 13 bases. Germline CDR1 reads ENHRY; CDR2 reads SYGVKD. After removal of 10 bases from V and 6 bases from J, the junction contained 6 bases not matched to a gene. The CDR3 spans 13 residues. CDR3 loop: CATETSGRGEQYF. CDR3 bases: TGTGCCACTGAAACTAGCGGGAGGGGCGAGCAGTACTTC.

The gene calls are TRBV6-1 and TRBJ1-1; weak D call: TRBD1 (5 bases). Germline V gene lookup returns CDR1 MNHNS and CDR2 SASEGT. V was clipped by 6 bases and J by 1 base, with 9 bases between them. This CDR3 is built from 13 residues. CDR3 bases: TGTGCCAGCAGGGGACGGAGGAACACTGAAGCTTTCTTT. Its protein is CASRGRRNTEAFF.

The chain employs TRBV7-6 and TRBJ2-7, with D perhaps TRBD1 (5 bases). Per germline, CDR1 SGHVS and CDR2 FNYEAQ. V lost 0 bases and J lost 4, with 13 bases in between. This CDR3 has 15 residues. CDR3 coding DNA: TGTGCCAGCAGCTTAGCGTTTGGGGCGCGGTACGAGCAGTACTTC. It translates to CASSLAFGARYEQYF. The full variable domain, in which reference TRBV7-6 and TRBJ2-7 provide the parts outside the CDR3, is GAGVSQSPRYKVTKRGQDVALRCDPISGHVSLYWYRQALGQGPEFLTYFNYEAQQDKSGLPNDRFSAERPEGSISTLTIQRTEQRDSAMYRCASSLAFGARYEQYFGPGTRLTVT.

V usage is TRBV6-5 and J usage is TRBJ2-1, with a weak D call TRBD1 (6 bases). The CDR3 runs 14 residues. CDR1 and CDR2 (germline): MNHEY, SVGAGI. Trimming removed 0 bases at V and 8 bases at J, with 11 bases between. The CDR3 region is CASSYSFRGYEQFF. DNA of the CDR3: TGTGCCAGCAGTTACTCGTTCAGGGGCTATGAGCAGTTCTTC.